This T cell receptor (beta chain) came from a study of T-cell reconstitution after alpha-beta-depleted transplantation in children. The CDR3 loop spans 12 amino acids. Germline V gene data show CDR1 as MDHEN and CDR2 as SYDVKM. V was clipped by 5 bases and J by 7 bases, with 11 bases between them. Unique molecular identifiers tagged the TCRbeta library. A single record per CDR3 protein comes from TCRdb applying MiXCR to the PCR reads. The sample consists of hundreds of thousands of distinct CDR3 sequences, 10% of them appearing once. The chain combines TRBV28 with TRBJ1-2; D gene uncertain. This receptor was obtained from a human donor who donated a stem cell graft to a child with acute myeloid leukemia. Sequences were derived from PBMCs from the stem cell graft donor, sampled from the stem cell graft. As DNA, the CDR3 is TGTGCCAGCAGTGTGGGGATTCCTGGCTACACCTTC. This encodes CASSVGIPGYTF.